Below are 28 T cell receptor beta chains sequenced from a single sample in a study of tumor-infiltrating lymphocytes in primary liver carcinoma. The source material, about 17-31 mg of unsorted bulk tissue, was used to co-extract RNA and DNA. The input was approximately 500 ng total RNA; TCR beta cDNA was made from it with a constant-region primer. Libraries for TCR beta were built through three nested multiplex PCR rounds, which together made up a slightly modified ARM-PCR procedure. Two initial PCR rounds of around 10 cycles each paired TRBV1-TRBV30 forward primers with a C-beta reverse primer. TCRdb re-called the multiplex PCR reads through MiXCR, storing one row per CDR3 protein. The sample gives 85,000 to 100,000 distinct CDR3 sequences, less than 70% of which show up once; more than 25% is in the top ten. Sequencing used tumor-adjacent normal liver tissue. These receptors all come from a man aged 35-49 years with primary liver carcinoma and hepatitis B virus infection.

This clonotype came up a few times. CDR3 amino acids: CASSWGDTGSPLHF. The CDR3 region has the DNA TGTGCCAGCAGCTGGGGGGATACAGGGTCACCCCTCCACTTT. The chain carries TRBV7-9 and TRBJ1-6; D possibly corresponds to TRBD1 (6 bases). The CDR3 is 14 residues long. CDR1 is SEHNR and CDR2 is FQNEAQ in the germline V gene (reference sequence). V lost 4 bases, J lost 10 bases, and 14 bases lay in between.

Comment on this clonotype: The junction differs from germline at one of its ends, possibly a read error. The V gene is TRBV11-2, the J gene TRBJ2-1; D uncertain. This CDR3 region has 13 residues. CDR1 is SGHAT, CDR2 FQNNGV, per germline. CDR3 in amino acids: CASSLNDAYEQLF. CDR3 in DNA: TGTGCTAGCAGCTTAAATGATGCCTATGAGCAACTCTTC.

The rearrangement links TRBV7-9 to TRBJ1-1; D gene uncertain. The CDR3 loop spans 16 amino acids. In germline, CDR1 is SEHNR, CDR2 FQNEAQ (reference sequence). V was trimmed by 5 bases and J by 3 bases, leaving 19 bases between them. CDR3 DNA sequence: TGTGCCAGCAGCCCGTTGAGCGGAGCGGGTTACACTGAAGCTTTCTTT. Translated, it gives CASSPLSGAGYTEAFF. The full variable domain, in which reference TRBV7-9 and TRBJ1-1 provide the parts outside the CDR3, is DTGVSQNPRHKITKRGQNVTFRCDPISEHNRLYWYRQTLGQGPEFLTYFQNEAQLEKSRLLSDRFSAERPKGSFSTLEIQRTEQGDSAMYLCASSPLSGAGYTEAFFGQGTRLTVV.

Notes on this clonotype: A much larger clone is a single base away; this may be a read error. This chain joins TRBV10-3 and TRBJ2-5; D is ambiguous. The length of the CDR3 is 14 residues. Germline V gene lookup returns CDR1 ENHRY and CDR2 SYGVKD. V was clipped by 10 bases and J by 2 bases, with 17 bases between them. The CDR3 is CATQEGVGQETQYF. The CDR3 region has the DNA TGTGCCACCCAAGAAGGAGTGGGTCAAGAGACCCAGTACTTC.

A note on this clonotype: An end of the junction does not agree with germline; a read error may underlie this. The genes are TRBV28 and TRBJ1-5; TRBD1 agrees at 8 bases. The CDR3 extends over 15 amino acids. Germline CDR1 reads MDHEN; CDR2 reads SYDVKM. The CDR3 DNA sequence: TGTGCCAGCAGTCCTCCAGGGGGCTTCAATCAGTCCCAGCATTTT. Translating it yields CASSPPGGFNQSQHF.

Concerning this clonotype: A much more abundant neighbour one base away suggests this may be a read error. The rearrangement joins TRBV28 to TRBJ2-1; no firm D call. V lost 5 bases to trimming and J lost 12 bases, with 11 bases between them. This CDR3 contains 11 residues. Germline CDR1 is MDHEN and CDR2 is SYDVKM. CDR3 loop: CASSASHGQFF. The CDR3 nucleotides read TGTGCCAGCAGTGCTAGTCATGGGCAGTTCTTC.

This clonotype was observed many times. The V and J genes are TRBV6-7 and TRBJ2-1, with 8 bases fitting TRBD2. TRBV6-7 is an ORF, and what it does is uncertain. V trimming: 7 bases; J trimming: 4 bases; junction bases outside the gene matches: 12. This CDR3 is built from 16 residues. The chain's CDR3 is CASNRTSYPRYNEQFF. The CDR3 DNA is TGTGCCAGCAATCGGACTAGCTACCCCCGTTACAATGAGCAGTTCTTC.

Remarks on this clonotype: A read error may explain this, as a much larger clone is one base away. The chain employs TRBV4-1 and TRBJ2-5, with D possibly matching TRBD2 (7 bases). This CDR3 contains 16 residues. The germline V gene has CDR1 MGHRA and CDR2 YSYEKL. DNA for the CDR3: TGCGCCAGCAGCCAAGATCAACGGGGGGCAGGAGAGACCCGGTACTTC. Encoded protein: CASSQDQRGAGETRYF.

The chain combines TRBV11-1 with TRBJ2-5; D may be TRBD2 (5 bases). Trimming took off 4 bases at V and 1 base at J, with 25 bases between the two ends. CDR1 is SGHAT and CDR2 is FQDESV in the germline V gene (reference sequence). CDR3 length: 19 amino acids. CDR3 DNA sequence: TGTGCCAGCAGCTCGCCCCCGGAGGCCAGGAAGGAGTTCCAAGAGACCCAGTACTTC. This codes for CASSSPPEARKEFQETQYF.

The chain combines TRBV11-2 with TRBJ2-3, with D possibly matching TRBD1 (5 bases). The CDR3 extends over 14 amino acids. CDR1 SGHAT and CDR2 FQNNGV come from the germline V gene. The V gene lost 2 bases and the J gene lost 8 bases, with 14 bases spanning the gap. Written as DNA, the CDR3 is TGTGCCAGCAGCTTAAGACTGGGGCCAGGTACGCAGTATTTT. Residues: CASSLRLGPGTQYF.

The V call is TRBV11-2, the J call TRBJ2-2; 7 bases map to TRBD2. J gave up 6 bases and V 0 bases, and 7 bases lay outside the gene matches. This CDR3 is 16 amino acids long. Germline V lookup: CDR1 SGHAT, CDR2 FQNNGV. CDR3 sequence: CASSLEGGGDSGELFF. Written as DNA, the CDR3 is TGTGCCAGCAGCTTAGAGGGGGGGGGAGACTCCGGGGAGCTGTTTTTT.

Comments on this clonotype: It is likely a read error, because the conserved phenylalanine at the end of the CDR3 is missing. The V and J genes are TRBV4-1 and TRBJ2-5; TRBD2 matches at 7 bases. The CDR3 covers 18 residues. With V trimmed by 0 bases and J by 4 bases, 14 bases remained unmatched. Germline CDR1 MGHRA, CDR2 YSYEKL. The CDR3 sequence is CASSQEILRVGGGETQYL. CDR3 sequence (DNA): TGCGCCAGCAGCCAAGAGATCCTCCGAGTGGGGGGGGGAGAGACCCAGTACTTA.

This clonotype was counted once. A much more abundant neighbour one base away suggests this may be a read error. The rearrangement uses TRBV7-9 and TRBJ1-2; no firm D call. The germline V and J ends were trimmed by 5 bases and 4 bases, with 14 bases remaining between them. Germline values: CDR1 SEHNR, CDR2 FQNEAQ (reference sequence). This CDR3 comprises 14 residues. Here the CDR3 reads CASSSAGPIYGYTF. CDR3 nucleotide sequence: TGTGCCAGCAGCAGTGCCGGGCCAATCTATGGCTACACCTTC.

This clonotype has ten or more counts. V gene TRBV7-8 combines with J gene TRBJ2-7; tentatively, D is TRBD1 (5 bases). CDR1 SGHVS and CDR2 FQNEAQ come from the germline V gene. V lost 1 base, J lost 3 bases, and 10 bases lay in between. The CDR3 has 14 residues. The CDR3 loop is CASSLGTDNYEQYF. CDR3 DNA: TGTGCCAGCAGCTTAGGGACGGACAACTACGAGCAGTACTTC.

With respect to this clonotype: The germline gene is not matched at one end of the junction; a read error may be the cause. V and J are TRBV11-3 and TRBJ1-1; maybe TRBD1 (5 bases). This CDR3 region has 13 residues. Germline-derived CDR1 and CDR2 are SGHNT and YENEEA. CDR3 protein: CASSLEGGTETFF. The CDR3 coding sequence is TGTGCCAGCAGCTTAGAGGGGGGGACTGAAACTTTCTTT.

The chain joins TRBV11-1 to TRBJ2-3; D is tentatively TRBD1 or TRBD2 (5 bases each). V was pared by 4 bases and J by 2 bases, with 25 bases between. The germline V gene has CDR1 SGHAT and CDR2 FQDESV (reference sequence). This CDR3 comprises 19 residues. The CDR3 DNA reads TGTGCCAGCAGCTCTGGGGGAAGCTCTGTTGGAGCCCACACAGATACGCAGTATTTT. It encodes CASSSGGSSVGAHTDTQYF.

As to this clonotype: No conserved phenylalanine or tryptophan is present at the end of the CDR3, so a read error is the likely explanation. Here the CDR3 DNA reads TGTGCTAGTGCTGATGGGATCCTTACAGATACGCAGTATTCT. Amino acids: CASADGILTDTQYS. This chain links TRBV12-5 with TRBJ2-3; D is uncertain. V lost 7 bases and J lost 3, with 14 bases in between. The CDR3 extends over 14 amino acids. CDR1 is LGHNT, CDR2 FRNRAP, per germline.

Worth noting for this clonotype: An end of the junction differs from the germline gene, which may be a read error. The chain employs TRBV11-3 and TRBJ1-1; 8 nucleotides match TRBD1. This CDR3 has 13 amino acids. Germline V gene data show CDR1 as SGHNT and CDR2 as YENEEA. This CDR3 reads CAGRPQGGTEAFF. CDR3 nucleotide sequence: TGTGCCGGCAGGCCACAGGGGGGCACTGAAGCTTTCTTT.

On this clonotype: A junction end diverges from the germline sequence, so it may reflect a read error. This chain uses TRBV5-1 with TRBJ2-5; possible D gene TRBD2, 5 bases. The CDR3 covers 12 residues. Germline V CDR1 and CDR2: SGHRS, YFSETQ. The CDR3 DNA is TGCGCCAGCTGCCAGTTCGGGGAGACTCAGTACTTC. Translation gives CASCQFGETQYF.

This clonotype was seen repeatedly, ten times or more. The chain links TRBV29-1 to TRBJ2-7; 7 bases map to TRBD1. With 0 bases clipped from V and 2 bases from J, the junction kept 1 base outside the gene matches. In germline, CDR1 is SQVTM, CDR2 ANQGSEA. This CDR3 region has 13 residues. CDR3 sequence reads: CSVEEGGAYEQYF. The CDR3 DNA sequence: TGCAGCGTTGAAGAAGGGGGCGCCTACGAGCAGTACTTC.

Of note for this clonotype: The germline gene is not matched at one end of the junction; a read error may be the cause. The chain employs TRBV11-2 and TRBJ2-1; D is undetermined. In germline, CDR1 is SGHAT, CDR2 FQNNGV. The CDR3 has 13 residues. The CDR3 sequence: CANSLDINSEQFF. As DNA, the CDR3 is TGTGCCAACAGCTTAGATATCAACAGTGAGCAGTTCTTC.

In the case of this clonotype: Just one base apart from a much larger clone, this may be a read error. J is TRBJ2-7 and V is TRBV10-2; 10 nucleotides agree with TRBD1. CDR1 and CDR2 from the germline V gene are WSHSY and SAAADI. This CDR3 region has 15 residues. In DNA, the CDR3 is TGCGCCAGCTCCCCCCCGGGACAGGGGATCTACAAGCAGTACTTC. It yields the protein CASSPPGQGIYKQYF.

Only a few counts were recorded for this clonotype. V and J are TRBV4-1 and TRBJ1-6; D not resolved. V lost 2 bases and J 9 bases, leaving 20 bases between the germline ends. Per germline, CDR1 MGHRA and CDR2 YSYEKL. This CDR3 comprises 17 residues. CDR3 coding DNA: TGCGCCAGCAGCCAAATTAAAGCTGGGCAGAAGCGTTCACCCCTCCACTTT. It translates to CASSQIKAGQKRSPLHF.

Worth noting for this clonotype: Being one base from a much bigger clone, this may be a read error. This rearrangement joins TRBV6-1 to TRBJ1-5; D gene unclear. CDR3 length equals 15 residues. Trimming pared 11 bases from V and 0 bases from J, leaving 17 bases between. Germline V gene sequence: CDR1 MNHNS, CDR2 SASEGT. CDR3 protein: CAGRPTSDSNQPQHF. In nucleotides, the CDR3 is TGTGCCGGCCGCCCGACATCGGATAGCAATCAGCCCCAGCATTTT.

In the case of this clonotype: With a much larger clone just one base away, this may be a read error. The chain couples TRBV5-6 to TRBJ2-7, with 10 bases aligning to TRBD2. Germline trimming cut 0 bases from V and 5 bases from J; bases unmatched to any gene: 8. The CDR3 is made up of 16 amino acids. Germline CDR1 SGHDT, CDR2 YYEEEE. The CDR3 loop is CASSLVLAGFQDEQYF. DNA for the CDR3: TGTGCCAGCAGCTTGGTACTAGCGGGATTCCAGGACGAGCAGTACTTC.

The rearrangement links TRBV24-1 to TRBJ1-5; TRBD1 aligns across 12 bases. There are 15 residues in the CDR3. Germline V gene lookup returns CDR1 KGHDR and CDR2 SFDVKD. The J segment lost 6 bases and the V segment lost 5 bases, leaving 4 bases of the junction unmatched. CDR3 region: CATSASGQGAQPQHF. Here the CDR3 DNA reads TGTGCCACCAGTGCCTCGGGACAGGGGGCTCAGCCCCAGCATTTT.

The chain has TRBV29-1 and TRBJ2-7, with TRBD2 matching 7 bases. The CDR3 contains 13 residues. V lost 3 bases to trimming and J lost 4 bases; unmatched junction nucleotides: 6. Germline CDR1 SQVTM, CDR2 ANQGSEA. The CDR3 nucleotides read TGCAGCGTTGACATATCTAGCGGTTACGAGCAGTACTTC. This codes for CSVDISSGYEQYF.

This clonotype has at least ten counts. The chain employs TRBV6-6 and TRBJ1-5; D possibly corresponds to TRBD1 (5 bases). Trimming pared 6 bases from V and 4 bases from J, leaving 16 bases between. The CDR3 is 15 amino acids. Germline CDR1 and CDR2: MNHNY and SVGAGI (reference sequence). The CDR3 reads CASSPQGGANQPQHF. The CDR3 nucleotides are TGTGCCAGCAGCCCCCAGGGAGGGGCTAATCAGCCCCAGCATTTT.